The clone carrying this T cell receptor beta chain has only one observation. Its antigen is undetermined. This sample is drawn from a study of cytomegalovirus exposure and HLA in healthy donors. PCR amplification relied on 60 Vbeta primers (plus 13 Jbeta primers). Some clones are missing from TCRdb's copy, which holds only in-frame ones; the method was immunoSEQ multiplex PCR. The data contain 85,000 to 130,000 clones, about 79% of them singletons. General study findings and limits: Fewer N-insertions (relative to the approximately 670-donor mean) were reportedly seen in an Asian-associated ancestry cluster in a later analysis.

This CDR3 has 16 amino acids. The germline CDR1 and CDR2 sequences are SGHRS and YFSETQ. Trimming left V 0 bases short and J 0 bases short, with 10 bases between. This sequence was found in a man aged 60 to 69 in good health and CMV-seropositive. Sequencing input: PBMCs. The chain has TRBV5-1 and TRBJ1-3, with D uncertain. CDR3 in DNA: TGCGCCAGCAGCTTGGGGGCAGCAAGCTCTGGAAACACCATATATTTT. Translation: CASSLGAASSGNTIYF.